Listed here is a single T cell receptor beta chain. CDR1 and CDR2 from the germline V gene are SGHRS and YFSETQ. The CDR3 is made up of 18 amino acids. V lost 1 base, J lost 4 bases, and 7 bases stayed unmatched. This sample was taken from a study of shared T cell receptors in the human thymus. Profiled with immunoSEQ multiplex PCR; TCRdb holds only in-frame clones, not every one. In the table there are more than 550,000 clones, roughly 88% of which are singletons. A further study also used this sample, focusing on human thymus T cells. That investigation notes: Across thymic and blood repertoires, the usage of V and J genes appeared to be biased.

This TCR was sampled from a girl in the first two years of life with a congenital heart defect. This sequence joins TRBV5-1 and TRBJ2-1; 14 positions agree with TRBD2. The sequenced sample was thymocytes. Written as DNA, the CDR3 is TGCGCCAGCAGCTTGCCGTATTGGACTAGCGGGGGGTACAATGAGCAGTTCTTC. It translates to CASSLPYWTSGGYNEQFF.